This T cell receptor (beta chain) is from a study of CD8 T cells in Susac syndrome. This CDR3 has 14 amino acids. From germline, CDR1 is LNHDA and CDR2 SQIVND (reference sequence). V lost 4 bases and J lost 7; bases outside the gene matches: 7. Random hexamers were used to reverse transcribe an amount of about 0.45 to 1 ug RNA. TCRdb processed the immunoSEQ multiplex PCR reads anew with MiXCR; each CDR3 protein has one entry. The top ten hold 0.2% to 0.25% of the sample, which has some 300,000 distinct CDR3 sequences, 65% to 90% seen once. This chain joins TRBV19 and TRBJ2-1; 7 bases map to TRBD1. The TCR was taken from a human donor with multiple sclerosis. Sequencing input: CD8+ T cells from PBMCs. CDR3 loop: CASSTYLQGNEQFF. DNA of the CDR3: TGTGCCAGTAGTACGTATCTACAGGGGAATGAGCAGTTCTTC.